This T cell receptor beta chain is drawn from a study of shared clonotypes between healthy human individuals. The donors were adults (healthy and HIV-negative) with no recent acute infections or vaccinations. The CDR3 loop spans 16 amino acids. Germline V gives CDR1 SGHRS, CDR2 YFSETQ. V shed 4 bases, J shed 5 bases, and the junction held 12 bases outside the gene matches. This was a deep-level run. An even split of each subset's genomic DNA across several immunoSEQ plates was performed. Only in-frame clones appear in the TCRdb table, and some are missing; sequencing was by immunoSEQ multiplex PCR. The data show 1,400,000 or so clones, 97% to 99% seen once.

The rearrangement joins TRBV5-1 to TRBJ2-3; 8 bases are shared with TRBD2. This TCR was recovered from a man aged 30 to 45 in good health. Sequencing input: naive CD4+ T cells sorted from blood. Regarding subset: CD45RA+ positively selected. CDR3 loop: CASSGFNGRAGDTQYF. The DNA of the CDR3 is TGCGCCAGCAGCGGGTTTAACGGGAGGGCTGGAGATACGCAGTATTTT.